This T cell receptor (beta chain) comes out of a study of control samples from healthy donors and cancer patients. The CDR3 loop spans 15 amino acids. With 4 bases clipped from V and 7 bases from J, the junction kept 7 bases outside the gene matches. From germline, CDR1 is LNHDA and CDR2 SQIVND (reference sequence). The data were produced by immunoSEQ multiplex PCR, yet TCRdb's version contains in-frame clones alone and is incomplete. The sample yields over 100,000 clones, approximately 92% seen once. This chain links TRBV19 with TRBJ2-2; 9 nucleotides align to TRBD1. Source material: blood. This TCR derives from a man aged 35 to 55 in good health. DNA for the CDR3: TGTGCCAGTAGTACCGGGACAGGGAGAGACGGGGAGCTGTTTTTT. Encoded protein: CASSTGTGRDGELFF.